The present TCR beta chain was sequenced within a study of tumor and adjacent non-tumor tissue in lung cancer. As to this clonotype: Its cognate antigen is unknown. The junction does not match germline at one end; this may be a read error.

A modified ARM-PCR protocol with three rounds of nested PCR amplified TCRbeta. TCRdb re-analysed the multiplex PCR reads in MiXCR, keeping a single row per CDR3 protein. The repertoire has around 120,000 distinct CDR3 sequences, 60% to 70% of them found once; the top ten carry roughly 13%. Study-level results: TCR diversity was significantly greater in tumor than normal lung tissue.

No cell sorting was done before RNA was extracted from the tissue. The sample was lung tumor tissue. The sequence derives from a man aged 25 to 40 with non-small cell lung cancer.

CDR3 amino acids: CVSGLSIGSGALHF. Here the CDR3 DNA reads TGTGTTAGTGGTTTAAGTATAGGGTCTGGGGCCCTCCACTTT. The rearrangement uses TRBV12-5 and TRBJ1-6; D unclear. Germline-derived CDR1 and CDR2 are LGHNT and FRNRAP. This CDR3 has 14 residues.